These 29 T cell receptor beta chains share one sample of origin, sequenced in a study of blood T cells in healthy people across ages. Alongside a J-beta primer mix, a sample-barcoded 5' primer served in a second PCR lasting about 6 to 12 cycles. MiXCR was run by TCRdb on the 5' RACE reads, yielding one entry per CDR3 protein. The profile shows 1.5 million to 2 million distinct CDR3 sequences, roughly 32% of them singletons. Source material: blood. These receptors were taken from a woman under 40 in good health.

The rearrangement uses TRBV6-1 and TRBJ2-1, with TRBD2 identical over 7 bases. Germline V gene data show CDR1 as MNHNS and CDR2 as SASEGT. After removal of 4 bases from V and 2 bases from J, the junction contained 8 bases not matched to a gene. This CDR3 is 16 amino acids long. The CDR3 nucleotides are TGTGCCAGCAGTGGGGGAGGGAGGGCGGCCTACAATGAGCAGTTCTTC. Translating it yields CASSGGGRAAYNEQFF.

The chain carries TRBV28 and TRBJ2-5; 10 bases line up with TRBD2. The junction had 15 bases not matched to a gene; V was cut back by 6 bases and J by 5 bases. This CDR3 has 17 amino acids. CDR1 and CDR2 from the germline V gene are MDHEN and SYDVKM. CDR3 bases: TGTGCCAGCAGCCTCCTGGGACTAGCGTCCCAGGGGGAGACCCAGTACTTC. Its translation is CASSLLGLASQGETQYF.

The rearrangement joins TRBV25-1 to TRBJ1-6; D is uncertain. Per the germline V gene, CDR1 is MGHDK and CDR2 is SYGVNS. This CDR3 is 14 amino acids long. Deletions cut 1 base from V and 10 bases from J, with 11 bases between. The CDR3 DNA is TGTGCCAGCAGTGAATTTAGTGGGGAATCACCCCTCCACTTT. Its protein is CASSEFSGESPLHF.

This chain uses TRBV6-1 with TRBJ2-1; D not resolved. CDR1 and CDR2 (germline): MNHNS, SASEGT. Trimming took off 6 bases at V and 6 bases at J, with 18 bases between the two ends. The CDR3 sequence is 15 residues long. Here the CDR3 reads CASREPTVLGNEQFF. CDR3 nucleotides: TGTGCCAGCAGGGAGCCTACCGTGCTCGGCAATGAGCAGTTCTTC.

The chain couples TRBV6-1 to TRBJ2-2, with a possible D match to TRBD1 (6 bases). Germline V CDR1 and CDR2: MNHNS, SASEGT. The V end lost 7 bases, the J end lost 1 base, and 13 bases lay between the germline ends. This CDR3 spans 15 amino acids. This CDR3 is CASTPGHGNTGELFF. CDR3 nucleotide sequence: TGTGCCAGCACCCCGGGACATGGGAACACCGGGGAGCTGTTTTTT.

The chain has TRBV10-3 and TRBJ2-3; no definite D call. V was shortened by 5 bases and J by 3 bases, with 15 bases between the two germline ends. This CDR3 is built from 15 residues. CDR1 and CDR2 from the germline V gene are ENHRY and SYGVKD. Here the CDR3 DNA reads TGTGCCATCAGTCTAGGTTCCACCTCGACAGATACGCAGTATTTT. Translated: CAISLGSTSTDTQYF.

This chain uses TRBV19 with TRBJ2-3, with D possibly TRBD1 on 6 matching bases. V lost 7 bases, J lost 2 bases, and 13 bases lay in between. The CDR3 loop spans 14 amino acids. Per germline, CDR1 LNHDA and CDR2 SQIVND (reference sequence). As DNA, the CDR3 is TGTGCCAGTACCTCGGGACACTTCACAGATACGCAGTATTTT. Protein sequence: CASTSGHFTDTQYF.

The table lists this clonotype with a few counts. This rearrangement joins TRBV18 to TRBJ1-1, with 8 bases matching TRBD1. This CDR3 has 15 residues. V shed 8 bases and J 6 bases; nucleotides not matched to a gene: 14. The germline V gene encodes CDR1 KGHSH and CDR2 LQKENI. The CDR3: CASLAGQGKSSEAFF. The CDR3 DNA reads as TGTGCCAGCCTTGCCGGACAGGGTAAATCATCTGAAGCTTTCTTT.

On this clonotype: The junction does not match germline at one end; this may be a read error. V gene TRBV4-1 combines with J gene TRBJ1-5, with 10 bases identical to TRBD1. This CDR3 is built from 19 residues. Germline CDR1 reads MGHRA; CDR2 reads YSYEKL. The CDR3 coding sequence is TGCGCCAGCAGCCGGAAAGGGACAGGGGACGAAAATAGCGATCAGCCCCAGCATTTT. As protein: CASSRKGTGDENSDQPQHF.

The V and J genes are TRBV3-1 and TRBJ2-1, with 11 bases aligning to TRBD2. With V trimmed by 5 bases and J by 13 bases, 7 bases remained unmatched. Germline V gene data show CDR1 as LGHDT and CDR2 as YNNKEL (reference sequence). This CDR3 is 13 amino acids long. The CDR3 DNA is TGTGCCAGCAGCTCTCTAGCGGGGGGCGCCCAGTTCTTC. This gives the protein CASSSLAGGAQFF.

This clonotype was seen only a few times. The V call is TRBV30, the J call TRBJ2-3; TRBD2 matches 14 bases. The CDR3 contains 17 residues. V dropped 0 bases and J dropped 0; count of bases not matched to a gene: 2. From germline, CDR1 is GTSNPN and CDR2 SVGIG (reference sequence). CDR3 nucleotides: TGTGCCTGGAGTGTATGGACTAGCGGGGGGAGCACAGATACGCAGTATTTT. As protein: CAWSVWTSGGSTDTQYF.

The chain uses TRBV5-6 and TRBJ1-2; no firm D call. V was shortened by 2 bases and J by 0 bases, with 11 bases between the two germline ends. Germline V CDR1 and CDR2: SGHDT, YYEEEE. There are 15 residues in the CDR3. CDR3 amino acids: CASSLRTDANYGYTF. As DNA, the CDR3 is TGTGCCAGCAGCTTACGGACGGACGCTAACTATGGCTACACCTTC.

A few counts support this clonotype. The chain has TRBV11-2 and TRBJ2-5, with TRBD1 identical over 9 bases. This CDR3 spans 15 amino acids. The V segment lost 3 bases and the J segment 5 bases; nucleotides outside the gene matches: 7. The germline V gene encodes CDR1 SGHAT and CDR2 FQNNGV. The CDR3 sequence is CASSFERDRAETQYF. In DNA form, the CDR3 reads TGTGCCAGCAGCTTCGAACGGGACAGGGCGGAGACCCAGTACTTC. Full variable domain (missing parts from reference TRBV11-2 and TRBJ2-5): EAGVAQSPRYKIIEKRQSVAFWCNPISGHATLYWYQQILGQGPKLLIQFQNNGVVDDSQLPKDRFSAERLKGVDSTLKIQPAKLEDSAVYLCASSFERDRAETQYFGPGTRLLVL.

This clonotype was recorded many times. The gene calls are TRBV4-2 and TRBJ2-5; 8 bases match TRBD2. Looked up from germline, CDR1 is LGHNA and CDR2 is YNFKEQ. This CDR3 is built from 18 residues. V was pared by 1 base and J by 4 bases, with 14 bases of the junction left unmatched. The CDR3 is CASSQGPGGADLGETQYF. The CDR3 nucleotides are TGTGCCAGCAGCCAAGGACCGGGGGGGGCCGATTTGGGAGAGACCCAGTACTTC.

For this clonotype: At one of its ends the junction is not consistent with the germline gene, which may arise from a read error. The chain has TRBV12-3 or TRBV12-4 and TRBJ2-5, with TRBD2 matching over 12 bases. This CDR3 comprises 14 residues. CDR3 sequence reads: CASSPLTSGGSQHF. CDR3 bases: TGTGCCAGCAGTCCTTTGACTAGCGGGGGATCCCAACACTTC.

The chain joins TRBV30 to TRBJ2-3; D possibly corresponds to TRBD2 (6 bases). Trimming removed 7 bases at V and 6 bases at J, with 14 bases between. From germline, CDR1 is GTSNPN and CDR2 SVGIG (reference sequence). The length of the CDR3 is 12 residues. In nucleotides, the CDR3 is TGTGCCTTGAAGGGAGGTGGGGATACGCAGTATTTT. This codes for CALKGGGDTQYF.

The V call is TRBV2, the J call TRBJ2-3; D is unresolved. The V gene's germline CDR1 is SNHLY and CDR2 FYNNEI. CDR3 length: 14 amino acids. Trimming took off 6 bases at V and 2 bases at J, with 12 bases between the two ends. DNA of the CDR3: TGTGCCAGCAGGAGAAATACCTACACAGATACGCAGTATTTT. It is translated as CASRRNTYTDTQYF.

The table lists this clonotype with a few counts. The chain has TRBV28 and TRBJ2-1; D remains unclear. The germline V gene encodes CDR1 MDHEN and CDR2 SYDVKM. Trimming left V 6 bases short and J 5 bases short, with 14 bases between. This CDR3 spans 14 amino acids. CDR3 amino acids: CASSTTNRNNEQFF. CDR3 nucleotides: TGTGCCAGCAGCACCACTAATAGGAACAATGAGCAGTTCTTC.

The rearrangement uses TRBV7-2 and TRBJ1-6; no reliable D call. Looked up from germline, CDR1 is SGHTA and CDR2 is FQGNSA. The CDR3 has 15 amino acids. V was clipped by 4 bases and J by 7 bases, with 14 bases between them. In nucleotides, the CDR3 is TGTGCCAGCAGCTCCATGGGAGGGCCCAATTCACCCCTCCACTTT. Amino acid sequence: CASSSMGGPNSPLHF.

With regard to this clonotype: The junction differs from germline at one of its ends, possibly a read error. This chain joins TRBV20-1 and TRBJ2-1; no definite D call. CDR1 is DFQATT, CDR2 SNEGSKA, per germline (reference sequence). The length of the CDR3 is 17 residues. The CDR3 reads CSARGRGERRSYSEQFF. CDR3 in DNA: TGCAGTGCTAGAGGTCGAGGTGAGCGACGGTCCTACAGTGAGCAGTTCTTC.

The table lists this clonotype with a few counts. J is TRBJ2-3 and V is TRBV7-8; D gene uncertain. The CDR3 extends over 13 amino acids. The V end was cut by 2 bases, the J end by 2 bases, with 5 bases between. Germline CDR1 SGHVS, CDR2 FQNEAQ. CDR3 nucleotide sequence: TGTGCCAGCAGCTTACAGTTCACAGATACGCAGTATTTT. As protein: CASSLQFTDTQYF.

This clonotype showed up just once. The CDR3 loop reads CASSRGTDSRYTEAFF. As DNA, the CDR3 is TGTGCCAGCAGCCGGGGGACGGACAGCAGATACACTGAAGCTTTCTTT. The chain combines TRBV6-5 with TRBJ1-1; perhaps TRBD1 as D (6 bases). CDR1 is MNHEY and CDR2 is SVGAGI in the germline V gene. The CDR3 contains 16 residues. V was clipped by 6 bases and J by 3 bases, with 20 bases between them.

This clonotype was counted many times. This chain uses TRBV20-1 with TRBJ2-5; tentative D call: TRBD1 (6 bases). Germline values: CDR1 DFQATT, CDR2 SNEGSKA (reference sequence). V was cut by 2 bases and J by 5 bases, with 18 bases left in between. This CDR3 is 15 amino acids long. The CDR3 DNA follows: TGCAGTGCTAGACCCTACAGGGCCGTTAGGGAGACCCAGTACTTC. Translated: CSARPYRAVRETQYF.

To note about this clonotype: Just one base apart from a much larger clone, this may be a read error. J is TRBJ2-1 and V is TRBV29-1; 8 nucleotides match TRBD1. The V gene's germline CDR1 is SQVTM and CDR2 ANQGSEA. The CDR3 has 15 residues. Trimming removed 4 bases from V and 1 base from J; junction bases left unmatched: 6. DNA of the CDR3: TGCAGCGTTGCCGGGACAGGTGCGTCCTACAATGAGCAGTTCTTC. Translated: CSVAGTGASYNEQFF.

This sequence joins TRBV12-3 or TRBV12-4 and TRBJ2-3; TRBD1 matches 7 bases. J was trimmed by 6 bases and V by 9 bases; bases with no gene match: 9. The CDR3 length is 13 residues. The CDR3 nucleotides read TGTGCCAGTCGGTTAGGGGGCTCGGATACGCAGTATTTT. Protein product: CASRLGGSDTQYF.

A note on this clonotype: Because the CDR3 is missing its conserved closing phenylalanine or tryptophan, this is likely a read error. The rearrangement uses TRBV3-1 and TRBJ2-3; 9 bases fit TRBD2. Germline assignment: CDR1 LGHDT and CDR2 YNNKEL (reference sequence). V gave up 1 base and J gave up 8 bases; unmatched junction bases: 16. This CDR3 contains 18 residues. CDR3 sequence reads: CASSQAGGPAGGPGTQYL. CDR3 coding DNA: TGTGCCAGCAGCCAAGCGGGGGGTCCGGCGGGAGGGCCCGGTACGCAGTATCTT.

In its sample, this clonotype was seen a few times. This chain joins TRBV9 and TRBJ1-1, with D possibly being TRBD1 (5 bases). Looked up from germline, CDR1 is SGDLS and CDR2 is YYNGEE. V was pared by 2 bases and J by 6 bases, with 14 bases between. This CDR3 has 14 residues. For the CDR3, the DNA is TGTGCCAGCAGCGTTGCGCCAATGGGGGCTGAAGCTTTCTTT. This sequence encodes CASSVAPMGAEAFF.

The V gene is TRBV19, the J gene TRBJ2-5; 11 nucleotides agree with TRBD1. The CDR3 is 16 amino acids. Germline CDR1 and CDR2: LNHDA and SQIVND (reference sequence). Trimming removed 4 bases from V and 2 bases from J; junction bases left unmatched: 6. The CDR3: CASSKRTGGGQETQYF. CDR3 coding DNA: TGTGCCAGTAGTAAGAGGACAGGGGGCGGTCAAGAGACCCAGTACTTC. Full variable domain (outside the CDR3, taken from reference TRBV19 and TRBJ2-5): DGGITQSPKYLFRKEGQNVTLSCEQNLNHDAMYWYRQDPGQGLRLIYYSQIVNDFQKGDIAEGYSVSREKKESFPLTVTSAQKNPTAFYLCASSKRTGGGQETQYFGPGTRLLVL.

This clonotype was observed many times. The V and J genes are TRBV20-1 and TRBJ2-7; D may be TRBD1 or TRBD2 (5 bases each). This CDR3 is 14 amino acids long. Germline CDR1 DFQATT, CDR2 SNEGSKA (reference sequence). Trimming left V 1 base short and J 2 bases short, with 12 bases between. This CDR3 is CSARAPGRAYEQYF. DNA of the CDR3: TGCAGTGCTAGAGCGCCGGGACGAGCCTACGAGCAGTACTTC.